Listed below are T cell receptor beta chains from one sample, sequenced in a study of molecular identifiers for immune sequencing clone quantification. From the PCR reads, TCRdb called clonotypes with MiXCR, one entry per CDR3 protein. The data show about 300,000 distinct CDR3 sequences, about 21% seen once. Specimen: naive CD8+ T cells from blood, with Jurkat cell RNA spiked in. The receptors were sampled from a human donor in good health. Some libraries in this study had Jurkat cell RNA spiked in. The CDR3 runs from the conserved cysteine through the conserved F or W. D genes are given only for firm matches. A row's size may be missing; if present it is once, few, many or a size class.

j_call: TRBJ2-3
v_call: TRBV6-2/TRBV6-3
clone_size: .
d_call: TRBD2
cdr3_nt: TGTGCCAGCAGTTACCCGGGACTAGCGGGGGGGCCAGATACGCAGTATTTT
cdr3_aa: CASSYPGLAGGPDTQYF

j_call: TRBJ2-7
v_call: TRBV6-2/TRBV6-3
clone_size: .
d_call: .
cdr3_nt: TGTGCCAGCAGTTACTCGTGGGGCAGGAACGAGCAGTACTTC
cdr3_aa: CASSYSWGRNEQYF

j_call: TRBJ2-7
v_call: TRBV11-2
clone_size: few
d_call: .
cdr3_nt: TGTGCCAGCAGCTTAGGGGGTGGAGCATTTTACGAGCAGTACTTC
cdr3_aa: CASSLGGGAFYEQYF

j_call: TRBJ1-1
v_call: TRBV4-3
clone_size: many
d_call: .
cdr3_nt: TGCGCCAGCAGCCAAGTGTTTGGGTCGGAAGCTTTCTTT
cdr3_aa: CASSQVFGSEAFF

j_call: TRBJ2-3
v_call: TRBV19
clone_size: many
d_call: .
cdr3_nt: TGTGCCAGTAGTCGCCCACAGACGTTCTCGTTCACAGATACGCAGTATTTT
cdr3_aa: CASSRPQTFSFTDTQYF

j_call: TRBJ2-2
v_call: TRBV7-9
clone_size: few
d_call: .
cdr3_nt: TGTGCCAGCAGCTCCAATCTCGGGTTTAACACCGGGGAGCTGTTTTTT
cdr3_aa: CASSSNLGFNTGELFF

j_call: TRBJ2-7
v_call: TRBV3-1
clone_size: few
d_call: TRBD2
cdr3_nt: TGTGCCAGCAGCCAAGGACTAGCGGGAGAAAACGAGCAGTACTTC
cdr3_aa: CASSQGLAGENEQYF

j_call: TRBJ2-2
v_call: TRBV11-2
clone_size: few
d_call: TRBD2
cdr3_nt: TGTGCCAGTCCAGCGGGGACCACCGGGGAGCTGTTTTTT
cdr3_aa: CASPAGTTGELFF

j_call: TRBJ2-7
v_call: TRBV20-1
clone_size: few
d_call: .
cdr3_nt: TGCAGTGCGCGGGGACAGCGAAGCTCCTACGAGCAGTACTTC
cdr3_aa: CSARGQRSSYEQYF

j_call: TRBJ2-5
v_call: TRBV7-3
clone_size: many
d_call: TRBD2
cdr3_nt: TGTGCCAGCAGCACCGGACTAGCTGGTGAGACCCAGTACTTC
cdr3_aa: CASSTGLAGETQYF

j_call: TRBJ1-1
v_call: TRBV28
clone_size: many
d_call: .
cdr3_nt: TGTGCCAGCAGTCCCGTGAGGGAGAGGGACACTGAAGCTTTCTTT
cdr3_aa: CASSPVRERDTEAFF

j_call: TRBJ2-3
v_call: TRBV24-1
clone_size: many
d_call: .
cdr3_nt: TGTGCCACCAGTGAGAAGAGGACTAGCACAGATACGCAGTATTTT
cdr3_aa: CATSEKRTSTDTQYF

j_call: TRBJ2-3
v_call: TRBV11-2
clone_size: many
d_call: .
cdr3_nt: TGTGCCAGCAGCCCCGGGACACGGAGTACAGATACGCAGTATTTT
cdr3_aa: CASSPGTRSTDTQYF

j_call: TRBJ1-1
v_call: TRBV6-2/TRBV6-3
clone_size: many
d_call: .
cdr3_nt: TGTGCCAGCAGTTACTCGTCAGGGCGGACTGAAGCTTTCTTT
cdr3_aa: CASSYSSGRTEAFF

j_call: TRBJ1-5
v_call: TRBV4-1
clone_size: many
d_call: TRBD1
cdr3_nt: TGCGCCAGCAGCCAAGAGGGACAGGGGCCTCGGAAGCCCCAGCATTTT
cdr3_aa: CASSQEGQGPRKPQHF

j_call: TRBJ2-5
v_call: TRBV11-2
clone_size: few
d_call: .
cdr3_nt: TGTGCCAGCAGCGTGGACGCCTTGGTTGAGACCCAGTACTTC
cdr3_aa: CASSVDALVETQYF

j_call: TRBJ1-5
v_call: TRBV11-2
clone_size: many
d_call: TRBD1
cdr3_nt: TGTGCCAGCAGCTTATATTTGTCAGGGGGCAATCTGGGGAGCAATCAGCCCCAGCATTTT
cdr3_aa: CASSLYLSGGNLGSNQPQHF

j_call: TRBJ2-5
v_call: TRBV7-9
clone_size: few
d_call: .
cdr3_nt: TGTGCCAGCAGCGATGGGAAATACCAAGAGACCCAGTACTTC
cdr3_aa: CASSDGKYQETQYF

j_call: TRBJ2-6
v_call: TRBV6-6
clone_size: many
d_call: .
cdr3_nt: TGTGCCAGCAGTCCCACAGGAACAGGGGCCAACGTCCTGACTTTC
cdr3_aa: CASSPTGTGANVLTF

j_call: TRBJ2-3
v_call: TRBV10-2
clone_size: .
d_call: .
cdr3_nt: TGCGCCAGCAGTGCGAGGGCGGTAAGAACAGATACGCAGTATTTT
cdr3_aa: CASSARAVRTDTQYF

j_call: TRBJ1-1
v_call: TRBV6-5
clone_size: many
d_call: .
cdr3_nt: TGTGCCAGCAGTTATTCAGTAGGCGAAGCTTTCTTT
cdr3_aa: CASSYSVGEAFF

j_call: TRBJ2-5
v_call: TRBV7-6
clone_size: few
d_call: .
cdr3_nt: TGTGCCAGCAGCTTACGGTCTGCGGAGACCCAGTACTTC
cdr3_aa: CASSLRSAETQYF

j_call: TRBJ1-1
v_call: TRBV19
clone_size: many
d_call: .
cdr3_nt: TGTGCCAGTAGTATAGGATTGGGGACGGACACTGAAGCTTTCTTT
cdr3_aa: CASSIGLGTDTEAFF

j_call: TRBJ1-1
v_call: TRBV5-6
clone_size: many
d_call: .
cdr3_nt: TGTGCCAGCAGCTTTGTCGGCTTTGAAGCTTTCTTT
cdr3_aa: CASSFVGFEAFF

j_call: TRBJ2-7
v_call: TRBV7-9
clone_size: many
d_call: .
cdr3_nt: TGTGCCAGCAGCTTCCCGGGGGCGTCGTACGAGCAGTACTTC
cdr3_aa: CASSFPGASYEQYF

j_call: TRBJ2-3
v_call: TRBV29-1
clone_size: many
d_call: .
cdr3_nt: TGCAGCGTTGACCAGGGACTCACAGATACGCAGTATTTT
cdr3_aa: CSVDQGLTDTQYF

j_call: TRBJ2-7
v_call: TRBV28
clone_size: many
d_call: .
cdr3_nt: TGTGCCGTCTCCGAGGGGCAGACCTACGAGCAGTACTTC
cdr3_aa: CAVSEGQTYEQYF

j_call: TRBJ2-7
v_call: TRBV6-5
clone_size: many
d_call: .
cdr3_nt: TGTGCCAGCAGTTACTTGTCGGGAGCCTACGAGCAGTACTTC
cdr3_aa: CASSYLSGAYEQYF